This T cell receptor (beta chain) was captured in a study of CD8 T cells in Susac syndrome. Points from the study as a whole: The study acknowledged a relatively small number of individuals in its TCR sequencing and HLA analysis.

When the RNA was reverse transcribed, random hexamers were used with an input of 0.5 to 1 ug. TCR beta CDR3 was amplified by immunoSEQ multiplex PCR. This amplification extended across 54 Vbeta and 13 Jbeta segments. TCRdb re-called the immunoSEQ multiplex PCR reads with MiXCR, one entry per CDR3 protein. The sample includes around 160,000 distinct CDR3 sequences, around 94% seen only once; the top ten take about 0.09%. A word on this clonotype: Its target is not known.

J gave up 4 bases and V 6 bases, and 10 bases lay outside the gene matches. Germline CDR1 is MNHEY and CDR2 is SMNVEV (reference sequence). The CDR3 has 15 amino acids. Specimen: CD4+ T cells from PBMCs. The chain recombines TRBV27 with TRBJ1-2; 8 bases line up with TRBD1. The clonotype comes from a human donor with multiple sclerosis. CDR3 in DNA: TGTGCCAGCAGCCGTGGGGACAGGAAGATCTATGGCTACACCTTC. Translating it yields CASSRGDRKIYGYTF.